This TCR beta chain was identified in a study of technical replicates of blood from a few donors. Germline CDR1 SGDLS, CDR2 YYNGEE. This CDR3 contains 15 residues. Trimming took 0 bases from V and 8 from J; bases not matched to a gene: 9. The protocol was immunoSEQ multiplex PCR, while the TCRdb copy is restricted to in-frame clones and leaves out a portion. The sample carries tens of thousands of clones, about 93% recorded once. Sequencing used T cells isolated from PBMCs. This chain uses TRBV9 with TRBJ2-3, with 7 bases fitting TRBD1. This TCR was sampled from a human donor in good health. The CDR3 region has the DNA TGTGCCAGCAGCGTAGAAACTCTCCCAGGGGGTACGCAGTATTTT. Translated, it gives CASSVETLPGGTQYF.